This is a list of T cell receptor beta chains from one sample in a study of T cells after yellow fever vaccination. TCRdb reprocessed the 5' RACE reads via MiXCR and lists one record per CDR3 protein. The sample lists about 360,000 distinct CDR3 sequences, roughly 6.2% occurring once. The sequencing used PBMCs, collected 5 days after the yellow fever booster vaccination. These TCRs come from a man aged 25 to 40 who received the YFV17D yellow fever vaccine. CDR3s include the opening cysteine and the closing phenylalanine or tryptophan. D genes are given only for firm matches. The listing skips clone size in some rows; elsewhere it reads once, few, many or a size class.

d_call j_call clone_size v_call cdr3_aa cdr3_nt
- TRBJ1-2 many TRBV6-1 CASSQMGRDGYNGYTF TGTGCCAGCAGTCAAATGGGCAGGGACGGCTATAACGGCTACACCTTC
- TRBJ1-2 - TRBV28 CASSLRPIYGYTF TGTGCCAGCAGTTTAAGGCCTATCTATGGCTACACCTTC
TRBD2 TRBJ2-3 - TRBV19 CASSPLAGGPDTQYF TGTGCCAGTAGTCCACTAGCGGGAGGGCCGGATACGCAGTATTTT
- TRBJ1-3 few TRBV5-1 CASSESGFSGNTIYF TGCGCCAGCAGCGAGTCGGGATTCTCTGGAAACACCATATATTTT
TRBD2 TRBJ2-1 many TRBV5-1 CARRTSSNEQFF TGCGCCAGACGGACTAGCTCGAATGAGCAGTTCTTC
TRBD1 TRBJ2-3 - TRBV14 CASSHLGQGADTQYF TGTGCCAGCAGCCACCTCGGACAGGGCGCAGATACGCAGTATTTT
- TRBJ1-6 - TRBV5-4 CASSLDLRGSPLHF TGTGCCAGCAGCTTGGACCTAAGGGGTTCACCCCTCCACTTT
TRBD2 TRBJ2-2 - TRBV7-9 CASSSTAGGRDYGELFF TGTGCCAGCAGCTCCACAGCGGGAGGGCGAGATTACGGGGAGCTGTTTTTT
- TRBJ2-7 - TRBV5-1 CASSLPGQNEQYF TGCGCCAGCAGCTTGCCCGGACAGAACGAGCAGTACTTC
- TRBJ2-3 few TRBV27 CATRLMDTQYF TGTGCCACTAGGCTGATGGATACGCAGTATTTT
TRBD1 TRBJ2-7 - TRBV10-3 CATYGQDGTNHYEQYF TGTGCCACCTACGGACAGGACGGGACCAACCACTACGAGCAGTACTTC
- TRBJ2-7 - TRBV5-4 CASSDRTWDEQYF TGTGCCAGCAGCGACCGGACTTGGGACGAGCAGTACTTC
TRBD1 TRBJ1-6 - TRBV6-5 CASSQGAGGSPLHF TGTGCCAGCAGCCAGGGGGCCGGAGGCTCACCCCTCCACTTT
TRBD2 TRBJ2-2 many TRBV5-1 CASSLLAGGTNTGELFF TGCGCCAGCAGCCTTCTAGCGGGAGGAACGAACACCGGGGAGCTGTTTTTT
- TRBJ2-1 few TRBV5-1 CASSFELYNEQFF TGCGCCAGCAGCTTTGAACTTTACAATGAGCAGTTCTTC
- TRBJ2-4 many TRBV7-9 CASTPADGLNIQYF TGTGCCAGCACCCCGGCGGATGGGCTGAACATTCAGTACTTC
- TRBJ2-1 - TRBV27 CASSTPGAYNEQFF TGTGCCAGCAGTACCCCAGGGGCTTACAATGAGCAGTTCTTC
TRBD2 TRBJ2-7 few TRBV7-3 CASRAPLAGSYEQYF TGTGCCAGCAGGGCACCACTAGCGGGCTCCTACGAGCAGTACTTC
TRBD1 TRBJ2-7 many TRBV20-1 CSAPGQGGNQDEQYF TGCAGTGCTCCGGGACAGGGGGGGAACCAGGACGAGCAGTACTTC
TRBD1 TRBJ2-1 - TRBV10-2 CASKERDSANEQFF TGCGCCAGCAAAGAAAGGGACAGTGCAAATGAGCAGTTCTTC
TRBD2 TRBJ2-7 few TRBV6-5 CASSYPSGAGGNEQYF TGTGCCAGCAGTTACCCTTCCGGAGCGGGAGGGAACGAGCAGTACTTC
TRBD1 TRBJ2-7 - TRBV29-1 CSVGRGNRGDEQYF TGCAGCGTTGGAAGGGGGAACAGGGGGGACGAGCAGTACTTC
- TRBJ1-5 - TRBV29-1 CSVRDSNQPQHF TGCAGCGTCCGGGACTCGAATCAGCCCCAGCATTTT
- TRBJ2-7 few TRBV20-1 CSARPRGIAAYEQYF TGCAGTGCTAGACCTAGGGGAATTGCGGCCTACGAGCAGTACTTC
TRBD2 TRBJ2-1 - TRBV11-2 CASIPNSGRRNEQFF TGTGCCAGCATCCCGAATAGCGGGAGAAGGAATGAGCAGTTCTTC
TRBD2 TRBJ2-1 many TRBV20-1 CSATGTSLYNEQFF TGCAGTGCAACCGGGACTAGCTTGTACAATGAGCAGTTCTTC
- TRBJ2-3 many TRBV24-1 CATSDLVGSADTQYF TGTGCCACCAGTGATTTGGTCGGGAGTGCAGATACGCAGTATTTT
- TRBJ1-2 many TRBV18 CASSPDTNYGYTF TGTGCCAGCTCACCCGACACCAACTATGGCTACACCTTC
- TRBJ2-7 - TRBV6-2/TRBV6-3 CASTGASYEQYF TGTGCCAGCACTGGGGCGTCCTACGAGCAGTACTTC
- TRBJ1-1 few TRBV29-1 CSVLRVGAFF TGCAGCGTTCTAAGAGTAGGGGCTTTCTTT
TRBD1 TRBJ2-3 - TRBV12-3/TRBV12-4 CASSQGAGGRDTQYF TGTGCCAGCAGCCAGGGGGCAGGGGGCAGAGATACGCAGTATTTT
- TRBJ2-1 few TRBV20-1 CSAHPAGLPNEQFF TGCAGTGCCCATCCCGCGGGGCTTCCCAATGAGCAGTTCTTC
- TRBJ2-5 many TRBV7-8 CASSLVTGAQETQYF TGTGCCAGCAGCTTAGTTACCGGGGCACAAGAGACCCAGTACTTC
TRBD2 TRBJ2-3 - TRBV6-1 CASRPSGTRGDTQYF TGTGCCAGCAGGCCTTCTGGGACTAGAGGTGATACGCAGTATTTT
- TRBJ2-4 - TRBV5-1 CASSLEAGNKNIQYF TGCGCCAGCAGCTTGGAGGCGGGGAACAAAAACATTCAGTACTTC
TRBD2 TRBJ2-1 few TRBV24-1 CATSDRLADRYNEQFF TGTGCCACCAGTGACAGACTAGCGGATAGATACAATGAGCAGTTCTTC
TRBD2 TRBJ2-6 few TRBV20-1 CSARDMRERVRGANVLTF TGCAGTGCTAGAGATATGCGGGAGAGGGTGCGTGGGGCCAACGTCCTGACTTTC
- TRBJ2-7 many TRBV7-2 CASSLSPVFTYEQYF TGTGCCAGCAGCTTATCTCCGGTTTTCACCTACGAGCAGTACTTC
- TRBJ2-3 many TRBV5-5 CASSLVRAVDTQYF TGTGCCAGCAGCTTGGTCCGGGCGGTAGATACGCAGTATTTT
- TRBJ1-2 few TRBV18 CASSPRTADYGYTF TGTGCCAGCTCACCGCGGACAGCGGACTATGGCTACACCTTC
- TRBJ2-7 many TRBV20-1 CSARANYYEQYF TGCAGTGCTAGAGCCAACTACTACGAGCAGTACTTC
TRBD2 TRBJ2-1 many TRBV7-2 CASSAGLAGAGDEQFF TGTGCCAGCAGCGCGGGACTAGCGGGAGCTGGAGATGAGCAGTTCTTC
- TRBJ2-3 few TRBV28 CASSLGFAAATQYF TGTGCCAGCAGTTTGGGGTTCGCCGCGGCTACGCAGTATTTT
TRBD2 TRBJ2-1 few TRBV12-3/TRBV12-4 CASSLTSGREFF TGTGCCAGCAGTCTCACTAGCGGGAGGGAGTTCTTC
- TRBJ2-7 few TRBV20-1 CSARDRDGYEQYF TGCAGTGCTAGAGATCGGGACGGCTACGAGCAGTACTTC
- TRBJ1-4 few TRBV6-5 CASSSSTAGEKLFF TGTGCCAGCAGTTCATCTACGGCTGGTGAAAAACTGTTTTTT